This TCR beta chain was recorded in a study of T cell clonality in common variable immunodeficiency. Some clones are missing from TCRdb's copy, which holds only in-frame ones; the method was immunoSEQ multiplex PCR. The sample has under 35,000 clones, none seen only once; the top ten hold more than 4.5%. V shed 3 bases and J shed 4 bases, with 7 bases lying between them. The CDR3 loop spans 12 amino acids. In germline, CDR1 is GTSNPN, CDR2 SVGIG (reference sequence). Study-level results: CVID subjects shared fewer TCRbeta clones than healthy controls did. In common variable immunodeficiency, TCR beta chains reportedly carried fewer deletions and N-nucleotide insertions.

This clone turned up a few times. Its specificity is unknown. Read coverage stops 3 residues before the CDR3 terminus; the germline J gene supplies the remainder. Aged about 9 to 70 years, CVID subjects averaged roughly 39 years old. For at least one year, all CVID subjects received replacement immunoglobulin. The TCR was taken from a human donor with common variable immunodeficiency. The specimen sequenced was peripheral blood mononuclear cells. This chain uses TRBV30 with TRBJ1-3; the D is unclear. The sequenced CDR3 bases are TGTGCCTGGAGCCCACAGGGAAACACC. This gives the protein CAWSPQGNT. The entire CDR3 reads CAWSPQGNTIYF.